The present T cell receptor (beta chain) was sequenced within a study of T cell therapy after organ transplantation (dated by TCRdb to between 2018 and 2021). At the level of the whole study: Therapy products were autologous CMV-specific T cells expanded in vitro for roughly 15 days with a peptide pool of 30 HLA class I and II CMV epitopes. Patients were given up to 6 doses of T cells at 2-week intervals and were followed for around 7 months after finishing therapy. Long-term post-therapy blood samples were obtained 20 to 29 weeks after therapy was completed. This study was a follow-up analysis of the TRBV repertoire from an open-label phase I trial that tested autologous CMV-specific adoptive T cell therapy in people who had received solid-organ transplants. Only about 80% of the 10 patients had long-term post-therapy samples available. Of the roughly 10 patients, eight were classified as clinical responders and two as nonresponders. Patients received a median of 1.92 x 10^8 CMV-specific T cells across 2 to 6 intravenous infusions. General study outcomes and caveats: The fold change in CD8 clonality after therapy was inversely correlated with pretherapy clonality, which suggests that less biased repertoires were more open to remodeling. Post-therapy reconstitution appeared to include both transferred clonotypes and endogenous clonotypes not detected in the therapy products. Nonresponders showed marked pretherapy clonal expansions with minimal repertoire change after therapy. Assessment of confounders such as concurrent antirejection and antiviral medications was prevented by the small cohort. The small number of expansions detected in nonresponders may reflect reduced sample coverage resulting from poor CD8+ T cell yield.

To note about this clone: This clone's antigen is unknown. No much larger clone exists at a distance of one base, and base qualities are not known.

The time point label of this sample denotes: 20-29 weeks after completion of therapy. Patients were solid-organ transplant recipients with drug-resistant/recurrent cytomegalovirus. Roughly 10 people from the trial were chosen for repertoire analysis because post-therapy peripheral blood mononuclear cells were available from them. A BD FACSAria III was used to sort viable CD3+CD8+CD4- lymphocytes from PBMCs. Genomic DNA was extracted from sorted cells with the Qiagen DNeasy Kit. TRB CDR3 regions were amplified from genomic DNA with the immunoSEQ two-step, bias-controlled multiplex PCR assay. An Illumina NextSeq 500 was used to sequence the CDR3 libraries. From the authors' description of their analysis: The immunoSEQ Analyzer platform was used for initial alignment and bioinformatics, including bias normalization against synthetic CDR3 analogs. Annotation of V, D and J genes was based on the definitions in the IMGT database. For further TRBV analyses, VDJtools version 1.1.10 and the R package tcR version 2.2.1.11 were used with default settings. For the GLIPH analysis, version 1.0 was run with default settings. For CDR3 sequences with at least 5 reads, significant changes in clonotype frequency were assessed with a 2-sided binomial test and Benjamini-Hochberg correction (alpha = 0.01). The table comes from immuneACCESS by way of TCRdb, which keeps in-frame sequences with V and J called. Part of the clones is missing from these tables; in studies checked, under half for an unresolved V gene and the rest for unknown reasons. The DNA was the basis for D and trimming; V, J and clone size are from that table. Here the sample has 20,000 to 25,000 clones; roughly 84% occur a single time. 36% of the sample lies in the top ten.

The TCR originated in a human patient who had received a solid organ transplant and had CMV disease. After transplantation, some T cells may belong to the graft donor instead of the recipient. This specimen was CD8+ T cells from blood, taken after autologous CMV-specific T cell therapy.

The CDR3 region reads CASSYGGRTDTQYF. The nucleotides read TGTGCCAGCAGTTACGGGGGGCGAACAGATACGCAGTATTTT. The chain uses TRBV6-5 and TRBJ2-3; the D assignment is uncertain and may be TRBD1 or TRBD2, with 6 bases supporting each. V and J are truncated by 2 bases and 3 bases respectively, leaving an intervening sequence of 9 bases. Taken from cysteine to phenylalanine, the CDR3 has 14 residues. CDR3 DNA is the only sequence kept; it has 42 bases, read in frame from the first base. CDR1 and CDR2, looked up from the germline V gene, are MNHEY and SVGAGI.